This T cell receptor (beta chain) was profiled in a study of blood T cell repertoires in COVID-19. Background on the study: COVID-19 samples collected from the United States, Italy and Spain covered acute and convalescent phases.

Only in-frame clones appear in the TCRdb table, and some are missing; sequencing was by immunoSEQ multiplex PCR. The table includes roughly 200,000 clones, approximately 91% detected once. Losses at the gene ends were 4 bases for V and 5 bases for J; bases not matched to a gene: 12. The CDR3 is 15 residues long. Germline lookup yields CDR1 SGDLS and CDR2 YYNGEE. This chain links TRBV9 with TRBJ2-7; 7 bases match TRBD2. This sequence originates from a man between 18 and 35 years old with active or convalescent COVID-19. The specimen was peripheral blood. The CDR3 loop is CASSPRGGIVHEQYF. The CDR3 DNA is TGTGCCAGCAGCCCACGGGGAGGGATTGTCCACGAGCAGTACTTC.